A single sample gave rise to the 13 T cell receptor beta chains below, sequenced in a study of blood T cell repertoires in COVID-19. This table comes from immunoSEQ multiplex PCR, and its TCRdb copy is limited to in-frame clones, with some not included. The sample records more than 200,000 clones, over 80% being singletons. Sequencing was carried out using PBMCs or T cells enriched from blood (not recorded which). The receptor set was obtained from a woman aged 25 to 45 who had been exposed to COVID-19.

The rearrangement links TRBV9 to TRBJ2-1; TRBD2 aligns across 8 bases. The CDR3 extends over 12 amino acids. The germline V gene has CDR1 SGDLS and CDR2 YYNGEE. Germline trimming cut 3 bases from V and 8 bases from J; bases unmatched to any gene: 1. CDR3: CASSARGDEQFF. In DNA, the CDR3 is TGTGCCAGCAGCGCGCGGGGGGATGAGCAGTTCTTC.

V and J are TRBV12-2 and TRBJ2-1; the D call TRBD1 from the table was never checked on the DNA. TRBV12-2 is shown as a pseudogene. CDR3 length: 17 residues. The CDR3 here is CASRSYPPKDRYNEQFF. In nucleotides, the CDR3 is TGTGCAAGTCGCTCCTATCCCCCAAAGGACAGATACAATGAGCAGTTCTTC.

V and J are TRBV14 and TRBJ2-5; 11 nucleotides align to TRBD2. V lost 3 bases to trimming and J lost 1 base; unmatched junction nucleotides: 16. The germline V gene has CDR1 SGHDN and CDR2 FVKESK. This CDR3 region has 20 residues. The CDR3 loop is CASSHIPGLADLGSQETQYF. The CDR3 DNA follows: TGTGCCAGCAGCCATATCCCGGGACTAGCGGACCTGGGGAGCCAAGAGACCCAGTACTTC.

V and J are TRBV5-6 and TRBJ1-1; 8 bases are shared with TRBD1. With V trimmed by 4 bases and J by 1 base, 6 bases remained unmatched. CDR1 and CDR2 (germline): SGHDT, YYEEEE. This CDR3 region has 15 residues. In DNA, the CDR3 is TGTGCCAGCAGCCCCGGGACAGGTAGGAACACTGAAGCTTTCTTT. This encodes CASSPGTGRNTEAFF.

J is TRBJ2-5 and V is TRBV5-1, with a weak D call TRBD2 (6 bases). Trimming shortened V by 0 bases and J by 5 bases, and 20 bases separated the two germline ends. Germline V gene lookup returns CDR1 SGHRS and CDR2 YFSETQ. This CDR3 comprises 17 residues. CDR3: CASSLDAPTRFGETQYF. The CDR3 DNA is TGCGCCAGCAGCTTGGATGCCCCGACTAGATTTGGGGAGACCCAGTACTTC.

The V and J genes are TRBV21-1 and TRBJ2-7; the table assigns TRBD1, which was not confirmed against the DNA. TRBV21-1 is shown as a pseudogene. The CDR3 runs to 17 residues. CDR3 in DNA: TGTGCCAGCAGACCCAATCCTCGGGACACGAGCTCCTACGAGCAGTACTTC. As protein: CASRPNPRDTSSYEQYF.

V gene TRBV2 combines with J gene TRBJ2-3; 11 bases match TRBD2. V was pared by 7 bases and J by 0 bases, with 6 bases of the junction left unmatched. The germline V gene has CDR1 SNHLY and CDR2 FYNNEI. The CDR3 is 16 residues long. As DNA, the CDR3 is TGTGCCAGCATCAAACTAGCGGGAGTTAGCACAGATACGCAGTATTTT. As protein: CASIKLAGVSTDTQYF.

CDR3 sequence (DNA): TGTGCCTGGCAGGTGAACACTGAAGCTTTCTTT. The encoded protein is CAWQVNTEAFF. This rearrangement joins TRBV30 to TRBJ1-1, with D unresolved. This CDR3 comprises 11 residues. Germline values: CDR1 GTSNPN, CDR2 SVGIG (reference sequence). V was trimmed by 5 bases and J by 0 bases, leaving 4 bases between them.

This clone appeared a single time. The chain has TRBV6-5 and TRBJ1-2; TRBD1 matches 7 bases. The trim removed 5 bases at V and 7 bases at J, leaving 13 bases unmatched. This CDR3 is built from 15 residues. CDR1 is MNHEY, CDR2 SVGAGI, per germline. CDR3 protein: CASSRQGWEARGYTF. Written as DNA, the CDR3 is TGTGCCAGCAGTAGACAGGGTTGGGAGGCGCGTGGCTACACCTTC.

The chain combines TRBV27 with TRBJ2-7, with TRBD1 matching over 9 bases. V was clipped by 4 bases and J by 2 bases; unmatched bases: 3. The CDR3 has 14 residues. Germline lookup yields CDR1 MNHEY and CDR2 SMNVEV (reference sequence). Here the CDR3 reads CASSWDRVPYEQYF. In nucleotides, the CDR3 is TGTGCCAGCAGTTGGGACAGGGTCCCCTACGAGCAGTACTTC.

The V call is TRBV2, the J call TRBJ1-2, with unresolved D. Trimming pared 6 bases from V and 5 bases from J, leaving 7 bases between. Per the germline V gene, CDR1 is SNHLY and CDR2 is FYNNEI. The CDR3 sequence is 11 residues long. Written as DNA, the CDR3 is TGTGCCAGCAGCCCTCGTTATGGCTACACCTTC. This codes for CASSPRYGYTF.

The chain uses TRBV29-1 and TRBJ1-4; TRBD1 aligns across 7 bases. With V trimmed by 1 base and J by 11 bases, 4 bases remained unmatched. The CDR3 totals 12 residues. The germline V gene has CDR1 SQVTM and CDR2 ANQGSEA. CDR3 amino acids: CSVEGAQGKLFF. The CDR3 nucleotides read TGCAGCGTTGAAGGGGCACAGGGGAAACTGTTTTTT.

The gene calls are TRBV24-1 and TRBJ2-2; 8 nucleotides align to TRBD1. V lost 4 bases and J lost 3; bases outside the gene matches: 6. The CDR3 is made up of 16 amino acids. The germline V gene encodes CDR1 KGHDR and CDR2 SFDVKD. Here the CDR3 reads CATSDSDRGHTGELFF. The CDR3 coding sequence is TGTGCCACCAGTGACTCCGACAGGGGACACACCGGGGAGCTGTTTTTT.